A selection of T cell receptor beta chains follows, all from one sample in a study of blood T cell repertoires in COVID-19. Sequencing was performed with immunoSEQ multiplex PCR; in TCRdb, only in-frame clones are kept and a portion is missing. The table records over 120,000 clones, over 60% of them present only once. The material sequenced was peripheral blood. Receptors were obtained from a woman of 80 years or more with active or convalescent COVID-19. Each CDR3 is given with its conserved first and last residue. Each record gives: clone size, V gene, D gene, J gene, CDR3 protein, CDR3 DNA. D genes are given only for firm matches. Only part of the rows carry a size: once, few, many, or a class if the clone is expanded.

-	TRBV5-1	TRBD1	TRBJ1-1	CASSLGDRGSTEAFF	TGCGCCAGCAGCTTGGGGGACAGGGGAAGCACTGAAGCTTTCTTT
once	TRBV12-3/TRBV12-4	-	TRBJ2-1	CASTRGANEQFF	TGTGCCAGCACCCGAGGAGCAAATGAGCAGTTCTTC
-	TRBV18	TRBD1	TRBJ1-5	CASSPLGQGRQPQHF	TGTGCCAGCTCACCACTTGGACAGGGGAGGCAGCCCCAGCATTTT
-	TRBV4-3	TRBD1	TRBJ1-2	CASSQEPGQGSGYTF	TGCGCCAGCAGCCAAGAACCGGGACAGGGCTCTGGCTACACCTTC
-	TRBV23-1	TRBD1	TRBJ1-5	CASSQSEAGGDQPQHF	TGCGCCAGCAGTCAATCGGAGGCAGGGGGTGATCAGCCCCAGCATTTT
-	TRBV27	-	TRBJ1-4	CASSVQTGLTNEKLFF	TGTGCCAGCAGTGTGCAAACAGGTCTTACTAATGAAAAACTGTTTTTT
-	TRBV7-9	-	TRBJ1-5	CASSLGALGEPQHF	TGTGCCAGCAGCTTGGGGGCGCTTGGGGAGCCCCAGCATTTT
-	TRBV5-4	-	TRBJ2-7	CASSLGGAVYEQYF	TGTGCCAGCAGCTTGGGCGGGGCAGTCTACGAGCAGTACTTC
few	TRBV6-5	TRBD1	TRBJ1-2	CASRTGGRNYGYTF	TGTGCCAGCAGAACAGGGGGAAGAAACTATGGCTACACCTTC
-	TRBV4-3	-	TRBJ1-5	CASSQDFGQSNQPQHF	TGCGCCAGCAGCCAAGATTTCGGACAGAGCAATCAGCCCCAGCATTTT
-	TRBV9	-	TRBJ2-2	CASSASPPGTNTGELFF	TGTGCCAGCAGCGCTAGTCCCCCCGGGACTAACACCGGGGAGCTGTTTTTT
-	TRBV5-1	TRBD1	TRBJ1-2	CASSQTDRVHGYTF	TGCGCCAGCAGCCAAACCGACAGGGTACATGGCTACACCTTC
many	TRBV6-1	-	TRBJ1-6	CASSEFGAGNSPLHF	TGTGCCAGCAGTGAATTTGGGGCCGGGAATTCACCCCTCCACTTT
-	TRBV24-1	-	TRBJ2-5	CATSDGNQETQYF	TGTGCCACCAGTGACGGTAACCAAGAGACCCAGTACTTC
-	TRBV29-1	-	TRBJ1-5	CSVRDGSSNQPQHF	TGCAGCGTGAGGGACGGGAGTAGCAATCAGCCCCAGCATTTT
few	TRBV5-1	-	TRBJ1-4	CASSSGAGRANEKLFF	TGCGCCAGCAGCTCAGGGGCCGGGAGGGCTAATGAAAAACTGTTTTTT
-	TRBV15	-	TRBJ1-5	CATSWEHREIGNQPQHF	TGTGCCACCAGCTGGGAACACAGGGAGATCGGCAATCAGCCCCAGCATTTT
-	TRBV5-6	-	TRBJ2-5	CASSLGAFSLERETQYF	TGTGCCAGCAGCTTGGGCGCCTTTAGTTTGGAGAGAGAGACCCAGTACTTC
once	TRBV27	-	TRBJ1-1	CASSLFRGETEAFF	TGTGCCAGCAGTTTATTTCGGGGTGAGACTGAAGCTTTCTTT
-	TRBV7-9	-	TRBJ1-3	CASSLTERNTIYF	TGTGCCAGCAGCTTAACAGAGAGAAACACCATATATTTT
-	TRBV18	-	TRBJ2-7	CASSTPRGSYEQYF	TGTGCCAGCTCAACCCCCCGGGGCTCCTACGAGCAGTACTTC
once	TRBV5-1	-	TRBJ1-5	CASSLEGHNSNQPQHF	TGCGCCAGCAGCTTGGAGGGACATAATAGCAATCAGCCCCAGCATTTT
-	TRBV5-6	TRBD1	TRBJ2-3	CASLEWDRGTDTQYF	TGTGCCAGCCTTGAGTGGGACAGGGGCACAGATACGCAGTATTTT
-	TRBV27	-	TRBJ2-1	CASSLSTRTYNEQFF	TGTGCCAGCAGTTTATCGACTAGAACCTACAATGAGCAGTTCTTC
-	TRBV5-1	TRBD1	TRBJ1-3	CASSSKPQTGGEVGNTIYF	TGCGCCAGCAGCTCGAAGCCCCAGACAGGGGGGGAGGTTGGAAACACCATATATTTT
few	TRBV30	TRBD1	TRBJ1-2	CARRQGAGYTF	TGTGCCCGCAGACAGGGGGCTGGCTACACCTTC
once	TRBV7-9	-	TRBJ2-1	CASSSRQNSYNEQFF	TGTGCCAGCAGCTCAAGACAGAACTCCTACAATGAGCAGTTCTTC
-	TRBV2	-	TRBJ1-1	CASSARVNTEAFF	TGTGCCAGCAGTGCCCGGGTGAACACTGAAGCTTTCTTT
-	TRBV30	TRBD1	TRBJ1-6	CAWSKGQGNSPLHF	TGTGCCTGGAGTAAGGGACAGGGGAATTCACCCCTCCACTTT
-	TRBV29-1	TRBD1	TRBJ1-1	CSVYDRANTEAFF	TGCAGCGTATATGACAGGGCAAACACTGAAGCTTTCTTT
few	TRBV14	-	TRBJ2-7	CASSQISRLAEQYF	TGTGCCAGCAGCCAAATATCCCGCCTAGCCGAGCAGTACTTC
few	TRBV30	-	TRBJ1-6	CAWSVGFSPLHF	TGTGCCTGGAGTGTGGGCTTTTCACCCCTCCACTTT
-	TRBV6-6	-	TRBJ1-2	CASSYSGGRSGYTF	TGTGCCAGCAGTTACTCTGGCGGGAGGAGTGGCTACACCTTC
-	TRBV5-4	-	TRBJ2-7	CASSLDNSYEQYF	TGTGCCAGCAGCTTGGACAACTCCTACGAGCAGTACTTC
-	TRBV7-2	TRBD1	TRBJ2-7	CASSLSGKDRVFNEQYF	TGTGCCAGCAGCTTAAGTGGGAAGGACAGGGTGTTCAACGAGCAGTACTTC
-	TRBV7-9	TRBD1	TRBJ2-6	CASLNSGQPGANVLTF	TGTGCCAGCTTGAATTCGGGACAGCCTGGGGCCAACGTCCTGACTTTC
-	TRBV18	-	TRBJ1-2	CASSLQGQRGYTF	TGTGCCAGCTCATTACAAGGACAGAGGGGCTACACCTTC
once	TRBV5-1	TRBD1	TRBJ1-1	CASSLGRQGIGTEAFF	TGCGCCAGCAGCTTAGGAAGACAGGGTATTGGTACTGAAGCTTTCTTT
few	TRBV11-3	-	TRBJ2-3	CASSLDPLTDTQYF	TGTGCCAGCAGCTTAGATCCCCTCACAGATACGCAGTATTTT
-	TRBV18	-	TRBJ1-2	CASSPRQTGGTNYGYTF	TGTGCCAGCTCACCCCGCCAGACGGGGGGGACTAACTATGGCTACACCTTC
-	TRBV4-2	-	TRBJ2-5	CASSQDLWGARETQYF	TGTGCCAGCAGCCAAGATTTGTGGGGCGCTCGGGAGACCCAGTACTTC
-	TRBV19	TRBD2	TRBJ2-1	CASSVLPGLAGGPPRNEQFF	TGTGCCAGTAGTGTACTCCCGGGACTAGCGGGGGGGCCCCCTAGGAATGAGCAGTTCTTC
-	TRBV5-1	-	TRBJ1-2	CASSRDRNSDGYTF	TGCGCCAGCAGCCGTGACAGGAACTCAGACGGCTACACCTTC